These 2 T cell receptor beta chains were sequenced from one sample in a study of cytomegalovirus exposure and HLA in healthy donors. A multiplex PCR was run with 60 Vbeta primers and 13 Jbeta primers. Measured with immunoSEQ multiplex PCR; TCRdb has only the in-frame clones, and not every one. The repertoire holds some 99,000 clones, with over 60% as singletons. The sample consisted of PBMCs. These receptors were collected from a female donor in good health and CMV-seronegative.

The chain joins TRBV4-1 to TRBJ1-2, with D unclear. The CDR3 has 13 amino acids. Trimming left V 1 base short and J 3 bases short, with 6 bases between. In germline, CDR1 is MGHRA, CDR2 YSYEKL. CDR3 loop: CASSQGQDYGYTF. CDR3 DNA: TGCGCCAGCAGCCAAGGGCAAGACTATGGCTACACCTTC.

The DNA of the CDR3 is TGTGCCAGCAGCCAAGAGCTAGGCAGGGCGCACACTGAAGCTTTCTTT. Amino acid sequence: CASSQELGRAHTEAFF. This sequence joins TRBV4-2 and TRBJ1-1; a weak D match, TRBD1 (5 bases). The germline CDR1 and CDR2 sequences are LGHNA and YNFKEQ. The CDR3 is 16 amino acids. Trimming cost V 0 bases and J 3 bases, with 14 bases left between them.